The clone carrying this TCR beta chain was observed a single time. The sample comes from a study of somatic mutations in cytotoxic T cells in rheumatoid arthritis. The germline V gene encodes CDR1 MDHEN and CDR2 SYDVKM. The CDR3 has 14 residues. With 8 bases removed from V and 4 bases from J, the gap between germline ends came to 18 bases. Sequencing was performed with immunoSEQ multiplex PCR; in TCRdb, only in-frame clones are kept and a portion is missing. The profile shows some 35,000 clones, roughly 80% of them singletons. The J gene is TRBJ2-7, the V gene TRBV28; D uncertain. This sequence was found in a man between 35 and 55 years old in good health. The sample comprised CD8+ T cells sorted from blood. In DNA, the CDR3 is TGTGCCAGCGGATCGCCCGTGCAGACTTACGAGCAGTACTTC. Encoded protein: CASGSPVQTYEQYF.